This T cell receptor (beta chain) derives from a study of blood T cell repertoires in COVID-19. The overall study: Acute-phase and convalescent COVID-19 samples originated in the United States, Italy and Spain. PBMCs, B-cell-depleted T cells, or T cells were the source of the cDNA or gDNA that made up the material.

CDR1 and CDR2 from the germline V gene are GTSNPN and SVGIG (reference sequence). The CDR3 is 14 residues long. J lost 4 bases, V lost 3 bases, and 6 bases had no gene match. In the original analysis: Quantification of nucleated cells was approximated via reference gene primer amplification. Clones were sequenced by immunoSEQ multiplex PCR, and TCRdb holds only the in-frame ones, with some missing. The DNA gave D and trimming, while V, J and clone size come from that table. The data contain 150,000 to 200,000 clones, 88% of them singletons. The sequencing input was peripheral blood. This sequence was found in a woman in her 30s with acute or convalescent COVID-19. The rearrangement uses TRBV30 and TRBJ2-5, with 9 bases aligning to TRBD2. The DNA for the CDR3 is TGTGCCTGGAGAAATAGCGGGAGTTTAGAGACCCAGTACTTC. As protein: CAWRNSGSLETQYF.